The 9 T cell receptor beta chains below were found in one sample sequenced in a study of T cell changes during pregnancy in multiple sclerosis (dated by TCRdb to between 2018 and 2020). The method was the immunoSEQ multiplex PCR assay. What TCRdb holds here is the immuneACCESS table cut down to in-frame rearrangements. Part of the clones is not present; checked against another copy, under half of the missing clones reflect an unresolved V gene, and the others are unexplained. The table for this sample lists about 40,000 clones; about 94% of them were counted only once. About 0.34% of the sample is held by the ten biggest clonotypes. Sequenced material: CD4+ T cells from peripheral blood mononuclear cells, taken after pregnancy. These receptors were obtained from a female donor with multiple sclerosis, enrolled in a pregnancy study.

V is TRBV19 and J is TRBJ1-2, with TRBD1 matching over 7 bases. Per germline, CDR1 LNHDA and CDR2 SQIVND (reference sequence). This CDR3 is 16 amino acids long. V shed 4 bases and J 2 bases; nucleotides not matched to a gene: 10. Written as DNA, the CDR3 is TGTGCCAGTAGTACCTTAGGAGGGGGCGCGAACTATGGCTACACCTTC. Protein product: CASSTLGGGANYGYTF.

The J gene is TRBJ2-5, the V gene TRBV4-1, with a weak D call TRBD2 (6 bases). V was shortened by 0 bases and J by 4 bases, with 9 bases between the two germline ends. CDR3 length equals 14 residues. Per the germline V gene, CDR1 is MGHRA and CDR2 is YSYEKL. In DNA form, the CDR3 reads TGCGCCAGCAGCCAAGATAGCGGACGAGAGACCCAGTACTTC. Translating it yields CASSQDSGRETQYF.

This rearrangement joins TRBV7-9 to TRBJ2-7, with a possible D match to TRBD2 (6 bases). The CDR3 extends over 18 amino acids. Germline V lookup: CDR1 SEHNR, CDR2 FQNEAQ (reference sequence). Trimming left V 5 bases short and J 4 bases short, with 27 bases between. The CDR3 nucleotides are TGTGCCAGCAGCCCCGGACTTAGCGGCGGACTTGATCGATACGAGCAGTACTTC. It is translated as CASSPGLSGGLDRYEQYF.

The V gene is TRBV7-8, the J gene TRBJ2-6, with TRBD1 identical over 8 bases. The CDR3 has 20 amino acids. Germline-derived CDR1 and CDR2 are SGHVS and FQNEAQ. With 1 base clipped from V and 4 bases from J, the junction kept 15 bases outside the gene matches. CDR3 loop: CASSLGHGRDRFSGANVLTF. The CDR3 DNA follows: TGTGCCAGCAGCTTAGGGCATGGGCGGGACAGGTTTTCCGGGGCCAACGTCCTGACTTTC.

V gene TRBV5-1 combines with J gene TRBJ2-3; 8 positions match TRBD1. CDR1 and CDR2 (germline): SGHRS, YFSETQ. This CDR3 is built from 17 residues. V was pared by 1 base and J by 2 bases, with 9 bases of the junction left unmatched. The CDR3 region has the DNA TGCGCCAGCAGCTTGCCGGAGTCAGGGGGCTACACAGATACGCAGTATTTT. Amino acids: CASSLPESGGYTDTQYF. Full variable domain (remainder filled in from reference TRBV5-1 and TRBJ2-3): KAGVTQTPRYLIKTRGQQVTLSCSPISGHRSVSWYQQTPGQGLQFLFEYFSETQRNKGNFPGRFSGRQFSNSRSEMNVSTLELGDSALYLCASSLPESGGYTDTQYFGPGTRLTVL.

This chain connects TRBV11-2 to TRBJ2-5; TRBD2 aligns across 8 bases. This CDR3 is 16 amino acids long. The germline V gene has CDR1 SGHAT and CDR2 FQNNGV. V lost 2 bases and J lost 0; bases outside the gene matches: 5. The CDR3 here is CASSLLGGGYQETQYF. The CDR3 region has the DNA TGTGCCAGCAGCTTACTGGGCGGGGGGTACCAAGAGACCCAGTACTTC.

The gene calls are TRBV19 and TRBJ1-1; D unclear. Germline lookup yields CDR1 LNHDA and CDR2 SQIVND (reference sequence). This CDR3 comprises 13 residues. V was cut by 5 bases and J by 2 bases, with 9 bases left in between. CDR3 loop: CASSFLTNTEAFF. CDR3 sequence (DNA): TGTGCCAGTAGTTTCCTGACAAACACTGAAGCTTTCTTT.

The V gene is TRBV19, the J gene TRBJ2-3; 11 bases agree with TRBD2. The CDR3 is made up of 17 amino acids. J gave up 7 bases and V 5 bases, and 14 bases lay outside the gene matches. The germline gives CDR1 LNHDA, CDR2 SQIVND (reference sequence). Here the CDR3 reads CASSSASGGRRLNTQYF. CDR3 nucleotide sequence: TGTGCCAGTAGTTCGGCTAGCGGGGGGAGGAGGTTGAATACGCAGTATTTT.

This chain joins TRBV11-2 and TRBJ2-5; TRBD2 might be the D (5 bases). V gave up 0 bases and J gave up 4 bases, with 12 bases separating them. The CDR3 loop spans 15 amino acids. Germline lookup yields CDR1 SGHAT and CDR2 FQNNGV. CDR3 in DNA: TGTGCCAGCAGCTTAGATCTGGAGGCCCGAGAGACCCAGTACTTC. Protein sequence: CASSLDLEARETQYF.